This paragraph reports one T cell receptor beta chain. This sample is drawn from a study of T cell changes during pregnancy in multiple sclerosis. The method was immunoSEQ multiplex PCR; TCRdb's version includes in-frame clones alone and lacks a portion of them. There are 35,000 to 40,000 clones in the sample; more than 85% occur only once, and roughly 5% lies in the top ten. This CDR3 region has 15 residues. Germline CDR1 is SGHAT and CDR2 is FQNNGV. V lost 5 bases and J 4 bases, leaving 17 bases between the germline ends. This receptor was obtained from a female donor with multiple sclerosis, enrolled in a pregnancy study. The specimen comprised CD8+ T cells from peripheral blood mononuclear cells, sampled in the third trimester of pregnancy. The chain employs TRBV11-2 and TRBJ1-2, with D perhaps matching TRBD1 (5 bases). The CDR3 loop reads CASSRGAGVGYGYTF. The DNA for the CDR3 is TGTGCCAGCAGCAGAGGAGCGGGGGTCGGCTATGGCTACACCTTC.